This TCR beta chain originates from a study of cytomegalovirus exposure and HLA in healthy donors. Germline V gene lookup returns CDR1 GTSNPN and CDR2 SVGIG (reference sequence). The V and J ends lost 5 bases and 7 bases respectively, with 11 bases between them. The CDR3 is 11 residues long. The PCR had 60 Vbeta and 13 Jbeta primers. Sequenced by immunoSEQ multiplex PCR; TCRdb stores in-frame clones only, minus some. Found here are some 170,000 clones, nearly 80% of them singletons; the top ten hold about 9.6%. The chain uses TRBV30 and TRBJ2-5; no reliable D call. Sequencing input: PBMCs. The sequence derives from a man aged 18-30 years in good health and CMV-seropositive. This CDR3 reads CAWYHQSTQYF. The CDR3 region has the DNA TGTGCCTGGTATCACCAGTCGACCCAGTACTTC. The full variable domain, its missing parts supplied by reference TRBV30 and TRBJ2-5, is SQTIHQWPATLVQPVGSPLSLECTVEGTSNPNLYWYRQAAGRGLQLLFYSVGIGQISSEVPQNLSASRPQDRQFILSSKKLLLSDSGFYLCAWYHQSTQYFGPGTRLLVL.